This TCR beta chain was retrieved from a study of blood T cell repertoires in COVID-19. About the research overall: Acute-phase and convalescent COVID-19 samples originated in the United States, Italy and Spain. T cells, B-cell-depleted T cells, or PBMCs provided the cDNA or gDNA that served as material.

In the original analysis: Estimation of nucleated cell counts was performed using reference gene primer amplification. Here immunoSEQ multiplex PCR was the method, and the copy in TCRdb shows in-frame clones only, minus some. V and J calls and clone size come straight from that table; D and trimming were deduced from the DNA. The table records roughly 300,000 clones, 86% of them present only once. Sequenced input: peripheral blood. The sequence came from a woman in her 50s with acute or convalescent COVID-19.

Written as DNA, the CDR3 is TGTGCCAGCAGCTTAACAGCCACAGATACGCAGTATTTT. Residues: CASSLTATDTQYF. The V gene is TRBV7-3, the J gene TRBJ2-3; D is uncertain. The CDR3 is 13 residues long. Trimming cost V 0 bases and J 2 bases, with 3 bases left between them. CDR1 and CDR2 (germline): SGHTA, FQGTGA.